This passage covers 17 T cell receptor beta chains from one sample sequenced in a study of CD8 T cells in ankylosing spondylitis. Whole-study findings and limits: A TCR beta motif made of several highly homologous variants seemed typical of ankylosing spondylitis blood.

TCRdb reprocessed the 5' RACE reads via MiXCR and lists one record per CDR3 protein. Found here are 220,000 or so distinct CDR3 sequences, about 17% of them singletons; the top ten hold about 44%. For these receptors, no antigen is known. The specimen was blood, either unsorted or a sorted T cell fraction (not recorded which). The receptors originated from a male donor with ankylosing spondylitis.

The chain has TRBV7-8 and TRBJ2-1; D perhaps matches TRBD2 (6 bases). Trimming shortened V by 5 bases and J by 5 bases, and 19 bases separated the two germline ends. CDR1 SGHVS and CDR2 FQNEAQ come from the germline V gene. This CDR3 spans 16 amino acids. The CDR3 coding sequence is TGTGCCAGCAGCCCCTACGGAGCGGAGCGGGACAATGAGCAGTTCTTC. Protein sequence: CASSPYGAERDNEQFF.

This clonotype was counted only a few times. This CDR3 reads CASSREGQGGEKLFF. The CDR3 DNA follows: TGCGCCAGCAGCCGCGAAGGACAGGGTGGTGAAAAACTGTTTTTT. This chain connects TRBV4-1 to TRBJ1-4; 8 bases match TRBD1. Germline values: CDR1 MGHRA, CDR2 YSYEKL. The V segment lost 4 bases and the J segment 7 bases; nucleotides outside the gene matches: 8. This CDR3 region has 15 residues.

The chain couples TRBV4-3 to TRBJ1-1; D remains unclear. With 0 bases removed from V and 2 bases from J, the gap between germline ends came to 7 bases. Germline-derived CDR1 and CDR2 are LGHNA and YSLEER. The CDR3 loop spans 14 amino acids. This CDR3 reads CASSQDRFNTEAFF. The CDR3 coding sequence is TGCGCCAGCAGCCAAGATCGCTTCAACACTGAAGCTTTCTTT.

The sample holds a few counts of this clonotype. The rearrangement uses TRBV7-8 and TRBJ1-4; D is unclear. CDR3 length: 14 residues. Trimming took 3 bases from V and 4 from J, leaving 9 bases between them. Germline V gene data show CDR1 as SGHVS and CDR2 as FQNEAQ. CDR3 region: CASSLTEFNEKLFF. CDR3 nucleotides: TGTGCCAGCAGCTTGACGGAATTTAATGAAAAACTGTTTTTT.

This rearrangement joins TRBV4-3 to TRBJ2-7; possibly TRBD1 for D (6 bases). Germline V lookup: CDR1 LGHNA, CDR2 YSLEER. The V gene lost 0 bases and the J gene lost 2 bases, with 14 bases spanning the gap. This CDR3 has 16 residues. The CDR3 DNA reads TGCGCCAGCAGCCAAGATCGGGTGGGGGCGGCCTACGAGCAGTACTTC. Protein product: CASSQDRVGAAYEQYF.

This chain links TRBV10-3 with TRBJ1-6; TRBD1 matches 10 bases. V shed 4 bases and J 6 bases; nucleotides not matched to a gene: 9. The germline V gene has CDR1 ENHRY and CDR2 SYGVKD. This CDR3 region has 17 residues. The chain's CDR3 is CAISGDRGTPSNSPLHF. CDR3 coding DNA: TGTGCCATCAGTGGGGACAGGGGCACCCCTTCTAATTCACCCCTCCACTTT.

The chain is built from TRBV12-3 or TRBV12-4 and TRBJ1-2; 8 bases agree with TRBD1. The CDR3 runs 16 residues. With 4 bases clipped from V and 4 bases from J, the junction kept 11 bases outside the gene matches. The CDR3: CASSSPETGASYGYTF. In DNA, the CDR3 is TGTGCCAGCAGTTCCCCCGAGACAGGGGCCAGCTATGGCTACACCTTC.

The chain has TRBV4-1 and TRBJ2-7, with TRBD2 identical over 7 bases. This CDR3 region has 16 residues. CDR1 and CDR2 from the germline V gene are MGHRA and YSYEKL. After removal of 0 bases from V and 2 bases from J, the junction contained 7 bases not matched to a gene. In DNA form, the CDR3 reads TGCGCCAGCAGCCAAGAAGCAGCGGGGTTGACCTACGAGCAGTACTTC. Protein: CASSQEAAGLTYEQYF.

CDR3 sequence (DNA): TGTGCCAGCAGCATTGGACAGGTAGCTGAAGCTTTCTTT. Residues: CASSIGQVAEAFF. The V and J genes are TRBV5-6 and TRBJ1-1, with TRBD1 matching 7 bases. CDR1 is SGHDT, CDR2 YYEEEE, per germline. With 4 bases clipped from V and 6 bases from J, the junction kept 6 bases outside the gene matches. The CDR3 loop spans 13 amino acids. The variable domain in full, with the rest retrieved from reference TRBV5-6 and TRBJ1-1, is DAGVTQSPTHLIKTRGQQVTLRCSPKSGHDTVSWYQQALGQGPQFIFQYYEEEERQRGNFPDRFSGHQFPNYSSELNVNALLLGDSALYLCASSIGQVAEAFFGQGTRLTVV.

This clonotype showed up just once. The chain combines TRBV10-3 with TRBJ1-5; D might be TRBD1 (6 bases). CDR3 length: 19 residues. CDR1 and CDR2 (germline): ENHRY, SYGVKD. V lost 6 bases, J lost 0 bases, and 24 bases lay in between. Here the CDR3 DNA reads TGTGCCATCAGGTTAAAGACAGGAGGGGGTACATATAGCAATCAGCCCCAGCATTTT. This translates into CAIRLKTGGGTYSNQPQHF.

This clonotype was seen a few times. The CDR3 sequence: CASSFPRAPAYEQYF. CDR3 DNA sequence: TGTGCCAGCAGCTTCCCCAGGGCCCCTGCCTACGAGCAGTACTTC. The chain links TRBV7-9 to TRBJ2-7; tentatively, D is TRBD1 (5 bases). The CDR3 consists of 15 residues. The germline V gene encodes CDR1 SEHNR and CDR2 FQNEAQ (reference sequence). Trimming removed 3 bases from V and 2 bases from J, with 14 bases in between.

In this sample, this clonotype turned up a few times. The rearrangement links TRBV4-1 to TRBJ1-6, with TRBD1 matching 11 bases. The CDR3 totals 15 residues. The V and J ends lost 4 bases and 10 bases, in that order; junction bases with no gene match: 6. Looked up from germline, CDR1 is MGHRA and CDR2 is YSYEKL. CDR3 loop: CASSLGQGARSPLHF. CDR3 in DNA: TGCGCCAGCAGCCTAGGACAGGGGGCGCGCTCACCCCTCCACTTT.

This clonotype appeared many times. The J gene is TRBJ1-2, the V gene TRBV27; 8 nucleotides align to TRBD1. V shed 6 bases, J shed 14 bases, and the junction held 8 bases outside the gene matches. The CDR3 is made up of 11 amino acids. Germline lookup yields CDR1 MNHEY and CDR2 SMNVEV (reference sequence). In nucleotides, the CDR3 is TGTGCCAGCAGGACAGGGGCCCTCGAAACCTTC. This encodes CASRTGALETF.

The rearrangement joins TRBV15 to TRBJ1-2; the D gene is possibly TRBD1 (5 bases). Trimming took off 0 bases at V and 0 bases at J, with 8 bases between the two ends. Germline V gene lookup returns CDR1 LNHNV and CDR2 YYDKDF (reference sequence). This CDR3 contains 15 residues. CDR3 residues: CATSRERGANYGYTF. The CDR3 DNA reads as TGTGCCACCAGCAGAGAGCGAGGGGCTAACTATGGCTACACCTTC.

The chain joins TRBV4-1 to TRBJ2-5, with D possibly TRBD2 on 7 matching bases. The germline CDR1 and CDR2 sequences are MGHRA and YSYEKL. The ends were cut back, 5 bases at V and 5 bases at J, with 21 bases in the middle. The length of the CDR3 is 16 residues. CDR3 in amino acids: CASSYSEGGADETQYF. The CDR3 region has the DNA TGCGCCAGCAGCTATTCAGAAGGGGGGGCCGATGAGACCCAGTACTTC.

The V gene is TRBV19, the J gene TRBJ2-1; TRBD1 matches at 9 bases. The trim removed 4 bases at V and 8 bases at J, leaving 9 bases unmatched. The CDR3 totals 15 residues. The germline gives CDR1 LNHDA, CDR2 SQIVND (reference sequence). This CDR3 reads CASSRGTGPGHEQFF. The CDR3 nucleotides are TGTGCCAGTAGTAGAGGGACAGGGCCGGGGCATGAGCAGTTCTTC.

This clonotype came up a few times. The gene calls are TRBV7-8 and TRBJ2-1, with D tentatively TRBD1 (6 bases). The germline V gene encodes CDR1 SGHVS and CDR2 FQNEAQ. Trimming cost V 6 bases and J 0 bases, with 12 bases left between them. The CDR3 runs 15 residues. The CDR3 DNA is TGTGCCAGCAGGTCAGGGGTCCCCTCCTACAATGAGCAGTTCTTC. Translation: CASRSGVPSYNEQFF.